The source of this T cell receptor beta chain is a study of response to subunit inactivated influenza vaccine. General study points: Seasonal influenza vaccination, on each occasion, was suggested by the authors to recruit few new T cells.

Deletions cut 7 bases from V and 0 bases from J, with 15 bases between. CDR3 length equals 14 residues. Germline V gene data show CDR1 as DFQATT and CDR2 as SNEGSKA (reference sequence). This clonotype was detected only a few times. The antigen is unknown. TCRdb independently ran MiXCR on the RT-PCR reads; one entry per CDR3 protein. The table records approximately 500,000 distinct CDR3 sequences, roughly 15% of them present only once. This specimen consisted of PBMCs from blood, obtained about 12 days after vaccination. The chain joins TRBV20-1 to TRBJ1-2, with a tentative D call TRBD1 (5 bases). This TCR derives from a man aged 50-59 years who received an inactivated influenza vaccine. The CDR3 loop is CSGTKEQSNYGYTF. Here the CDR3 DNA reads TGCAGTGGGACAAAGGAACAGTCTAACTATGGCTACACCTTC.